Presented here are 25 T cell receptor beta chains from one specimen sequenced in a study of siplizumab effects on memory and regulatory T cells. Their target antigens are unknown. The cells of the mixed lymphocyte reaction underwent an approximately 6-day coculture at 37°C. Clones were read by immunoSEQ multiplex PCR, and TCRdb kept only the in-frame ones, dropping some. The sample records approximately 13,000 clones, approximately 39% being singletons. Sequenced: CFSE-low (dividing) CD8+ T cells sorted from an allogeneic mixed lymphocyte reaction. The receptors stem from a human donor in good health; the cells came from an allogeneic mixed lymphocyte reaction.

V and J are TRBV11-1 and TRBJ1-2; TRBD1 is a possible D gene (6 bases). Trimming removed 5 bases from V and 2 bases from J, with 15 bases in between. The CDR3 has 15 residues. Germline CDR1 and CDR2: SGHAT and FQDESV (reference sequence). The CDR3 DNA reads TGTGCCAGCAGCCATGCGACAGGAGGCAACTATGGCTACACCTTC. It yields the protein CASSHATGGNYGYTF. Based on the CDR3 plus reference TRBV11-1 and TRBJ1-2, the full variable domain is EAEVAQSPRYKITEKSQAVAFWCDPISGHATLYWYRQILGQGPELLVQFQDESVVDDSQLPKDRFSAERLKGVDSTLKIQPAELGDSAMYLCASSHATGGNYGYTFGSGTRLTVV.

The chain couples TRBV9 to TRBJ2-3; TRBD1 matches at 7 bases. Germline trimming cut 0 bases from V and 5 bases from J; bases unmatched to any gene: 6. CDR1 is SGDLS and CDR2 is YYNGEE in the germline V gene. This CDR3 comprises 15 residues. CDR3 in amino acids: CASSVAGSGGDTQYF. The CDR3 nucleotides read TGTGCCAGCAGCGTAGCTGGTTCAGGGGGAGATACGCAGTATTTT.

This clone is medium-sized by share. The chain uses TRBV5-1 and TRBJ2-7; the D gene is possibly TRBD1 (6 bases). This CDR3 comprises 13 residues. Germline values: CDR1 SGHRS, CDR2 YFSETQ. The V end lost 4 bases, the J end lost 2 bases, and 10 bases lay between the germline ends. The CDR3, as DNA: TGCGCCAGCAGCGCAGGACAGCCCTACGAGCAGTACTTC. Encoded protein: CASSAGQPYEQYF.

In its sample, this clone was seen many times. This chain links TRBV7-3 with TRBJ2-3; D may be TRBD2 (6 bases). Trimming removed 0 bases from V and 6 bases from J, with 19 bases in between. This CDR3 comprises 17 residues. Per germline, CDR1 SGHTA and CDR2 FQGTGA. In DNA, the CDR3 is TGTGCCAGCAGCTTAACGTTCGGGCAGCCGGGAGAGGATACGCAGTATTTT. The encoded protein is CASSLTFGQPGEDTQYF.

The chain joins TRBV11-2 to TRBJ1-5; no reliable D call. In germline, CDR1 is SGHAT, CDR2 FQNNGV. The CDR3 contains 15 residues. V gave up 0 bases and J gave up 7 bases, with 13 bases separating them. The CDR3 nucleotides read TGTGCCAGCAGCTTAGATACCCAGGCCTTCCAGCCCCAGCATTTT. This codes for CASSLDTQAFQPQHF.

The gene calls are TRBV5-1 and TRBJ2-7; D remains ambiguous. The CDR3 consists of 15 residues. Germline CDR1 is SGHRS and CDR2 is YFSETQ. V was clipped by 2 bases and J by 0 bases, with 12 bases between them. CDR3 nucleotides: TGCGCCAGCAGCTTCGGCTGGGGTAGCTCCTACGAGCAGTACTTC. Protein product: CASSFGWGSSYEQYF.

V gene TRBV27 combines with J gene TRBJ2-7; no reliable D call. The V end was cut by 0 bases, the J end by 2 bases, with 5 bases between. The CDR3 has 13 residues. Germline V CDR1 and CDR2: MNHEY, SMNVEV (reference sequence). The CDR3, as DNA: TGTGCCAGCAGTTTATCCGCCCCCTACGAGCAGTACTTC. Translation: CASSLSAPYEQYF.

The gene calls are TRBV11-1 and TRBJ2-1, with 9 bases aligning to TRBD1. V lost 1 base and J lost 3; bases outside the gene matches: 1. CDR3 size: 15 residues. Looked up from germline, CDR1 is SGHAT and CDR2 is FQDESV (reference sequence). CDR3 coding DNA: TGTGCCAGCAGCTTAGGGACAGGGGTCTACAATGAGCAGTTCTTC. This gives the protein CASSLGTGVYNEQFF.

The chain employs TRBV9 and TRBJ2-2; 7 nucleotides align to TRBD1. The V segment lost 1 base and the J segment 2 bases; nucleotides outside the gene matches: 5. Germline CDR1 reads SGDLS; CDR2 reads YYNGEE. The CDR3 covers 16 residues. CDR3 sequence (DNA): TGTGCCAGCAGCGTATGGGCAGGGGGAAACACCGGGGAGCTGTTTTTT. Translation gives CASSVWAGGNTGELFF.

The J gene is TRBJ1-1, the V gene TRBV7-9, with D tentatively TRBD1 (6 bases). Germline CDR1 and CDR2: SEHNR and FQNEAQ (reference sequence). This CDR3 has 10 amino acids. V was pared by 11 bases and J by 7 bases, with 11 bases between. The chain's CDR3 is CALGGGEAFF. In DNA, the CDR3 is TGTGCCCTCGGAGGGGGTGAAGCTTTCTTT.

The J gene is TRBJ2-5, the V gene TRBV7-2, with D perhaps matching TRBD2 (6 bases). This CDR3 contains 15 residues. Germline V CDR1 and CDR2: SGHTA, FQGNSA. The ends were cut back, 1 base at V and 2 bases at J, with 11 bases in the middle. The CDR3 DNA reads TGTGCCAGCAGCTTAGTGGCTAGCGATCAAGAGACCCAGTACTTC. Its protein product is CASSLVASDQETQYF.

The rearrangement joins TRBV27 to TRBJ1-2, with 9 positions matching TRBD1. The CDR3 is made up of 16 amino acids. The trim removed 3 bases at V and 3 bases at J, leaving 8 bases unmatched. Per germline, CDR1 MNHEY and CDR2 SMNVEV (reference sequence). The DNA for the CDR3 is TGTGCCAGCAGTTTCCTCCCGGGACAGGGAGACTATGGCTACACCTTC. Its translation: CASSFLPGQGDYGYTF.

This clone is judged large. The V and J genes are TRBV28 and TRBJ2-5, with 8 nucleotides matching TRBD1. The CDR3 loop spans 16 amino acids. CDR1 is MDHEN and CDR2 is SYDVKM in the germline V gene. With 6 bases clipped from V and 2 bases from J, the junction kept 11 bases outside the gene matches. CDR3 sequence reads: CASRDGTGRGQETQYF. The CDR3, as DNA: TGTGCCAGCAGGGACGGGACAGGACGTGGGCAAGAGACCCAGTACTTC.

This clone was recorded only once. The V call is TRBV27, the J call TRBJ1-5; D gene uncertain. This CDR3 comprises 14 residues. Trimming shortened V by 6 bases and J by 0 bases, and 9 bases separated the two germline ends. CDR1 and CDR2 from the germline V gene are MNHEY and SMNVEV (reference sequence). The CDR3 DNA sequence: TGTGCCAGCAGGCCCGGGATTAGCAATCAGCCCCAGCATTTT. Translation gives CASRPGISNQPQHF.

This clone qualifies as medium-sized. The chain combines TRBV27 with TRBJ1-5, with unresolved D. Germline CDR1 is MNHEY and CDR2 is SMNVEV (reference sequence). V lost 8 bases and J lost 0, with 8 bases in between. The CDR3 is made up of 13 amino acids. The CDR3 sequence: CASGVYSNQPQHF. CDR3 DNA: TGTGCCAGCGGGGTATATAGCAATCAGCCCCAGCATTTT.

The V call is TRBV19, the J call TRBJ2-7; 7 positions match TRBD1. With V trimmed by 5 bases and J by 6 bases, 10 bases remained unmatched. Germline values: CDR1 LNHDA, CDR2 SQIVND (reference sequence). This CDR3 is 14 amino acids long. The DNA for the CDR3 is TGTGCCAGTAGTCCTACGCCCTCAGGGGGCGAGCAGTACTTC. Its protein product is CASSPTPSGGEQYF.

This clone was recorded many times. The rearrangement joins TRBV6-5 to TRBJ2-7; 7 bases map to TRBD2. The CDR3 has 12 residues. V trimming: 6 bases; J trimming: 3 bases; junction bases outside the gene matches: 2. From germline, CDR1 is MNHEY and CDR2 SVGAGI. CDR3 bases: TGTGCCAGCAGCCCGGGGGGCTACGAGCAGTACTTC. Protein sequence: CASSPGGYEQYF.

This clone was seen more than once but under ten times. The rearrangement joins TRBV27 to TRBJ2-7, with D uncertain. The germline V gene has CDR1 MNHEY and CDR2 SMNVEV (reference sequence). This CDR3 is built from 16 residues. With 2 bases removed from V and 3 bases from J, the gap between germline ends came to 17 bases. CDR3 sequence reads: CASSLGPPSVGYEQYF. The CDR3 coding sequence is TGTGCCAGCAGTTTAGGGCCCCCGTCGGTAGGCTACGAGCAGTACTTC.

This clone rates as medium-sized (0.01 to 0.1%). This rearrangement joins TRBV4-1 to TRBJ1-2; 7 positions agree with TRBD1. Trimming took 2 bases from V and 8 from J; bases not matched to a gene: 14. Germline assignment: CDR1 MGHRA and CDR2 YSYEKL. The CDR3 covers 16 residues. The CDR3 loop reads CASSQPPGQMDQGYTF. DNA of the CDR3: TGCGCCAGCAGCCAACCCCCGGGACAGATGGACCAGGGCTACACCTTC.

The rearrangement uses TRBV30 and TRBJ2-7; 10 bases are shared with TRBD1. The CDR3 contains 14 residues. The J segment lost 3 bases and the V segment lost 1 base, leaving 3 bases of the junction unmatched. Germline lookup yields CDR1 GTSNPN and CDR2 SVGIG (reference sequence). CDR3 region: CAWSGWTGGYEQYF. The CDR3 DNA follows: TGTGCCTGGAGTGGGTGGACAGGGGGCTACGAGCAGTACTTC.

This clone turned up a few times. The chain employs TRBV6-5 and TRBJ2-1; 11 bases fit TRBD2. The V gene end was trimmed by 9 bases and the J gene end by 8 bases; junction bases not matched to a gene: 12. Germline CDR1 reads MNHEY; CDR2 reads SVGAGI. The CDR3 totals 15 residues. The CDR3 is CASLGTSGPADEQFF. Written as DNA, the CDR3 is TGTGCCAGTTTAGGGACTAGCGGTCCTGCCGATGAGCAGTTCTTC.

The V call is TRBV29-1, the J call TRBJ2-1; 7 nucleotides line up with TRBD2. CDR1 and CDR2 (germline): SQVTM, ANQGSEA. V gave up 2 bases and J gave up 9 bases; unmatched junction bases: 16. The CDR3 is 16 residues long. For the CDR3, the DNA is TGCAGCGTTGAACCCCCGGGTGCGGGAGAAGGAAGTGAGCAGTTCTTC. As protein: CSVEPPGAGEGSEQFF.

Points on this clone: This specimen includes other DNA sequences encoding the same CDR3. This rearrangement joins TRBV5-1 to TRBJ2-7; TRBD2 aligns across 8 bases. Germline V gene sequence: CDR1 SGHRS, CDR2 YFSETQ. V lost 2 bases, J lost 4 bases, and 5 bases stayed unmatched. The CDR3 runs 14 residues. This CDR3 reads CASSFGSGSYEQYF. The CDR3 nucleotides are TGCGCCAGCAGCTTCGGCAGCGGGAGTTACGAGCAGTACTTC. The full variable domain, completed using reference TRBV5-1 and TRBJ2-7, is KAGVTQTPRYLIKTRGQQVTLSCSPISGHRSVSWYQQTPGQGLQFLFEYFSETQRNKGNFPGRFSGRQFSNSRSEMNVSTLELGDSALYLCASSFGSGSYEQYFGPGTRLTVT.

This clone ranks as medium-sized. The J gene is TRBJ2-7, the V gene TRBV27; TRBD2 aligns across 14 bases. Germline loops: CDR1 MNHEY, CDR2 SMNVEV (reference sequence). V lost 2 bases and J lost 3; bases outside the gene matches: 3. The CDR3 is made up of 16 amino acids. The CDR3 sequence is CASSLLGTSGSYEQYF. The CDR3 DNA reads as TGTGCCAGCAGTTTACTTGGGACTAGCGGGAGCTACGAGCAGTACTTC.

This clone was found a few times. The CDR3 coding sequence is TGTGCCAGCAGCTTAGCGACAGGGTATGGCGAGCAGTACTTC. Residues: CASSLATGYGEQYF. The chain carries TRBV7-8 and TRBJ2-7, with TRBD1 matching over 7 bases. Per germline, CDR1 SGHVS and CDR2 FQNEAQ. The J segment lost 6 bases and the V segment lost 0 bases, leaving 5 bases of the junction unmatched. This CDR3 contains 14 residues.